This TCR beta chain was retrieved from a study of monozygotic twins with inflammatory bowel disease. TCRdb re-called the 5' RACE reads; one entry per CDR3 protein, DNA not given. The sample has around 410,000 distinct CDR3 sequences. Per donor, less than 3 ml of blood was collected and frozen. Overall study findings and caveats: The analysis did not separate different T cell subtypes.

Germline V CDR1 and CDR2: DFQATT, SNEGSKA (reference sequence). This CDR3 region has 18 residues. On this clonotype itself: The antigen remains undetermined.

The J gene is TRBJ2-5, the V gene TRBV20-1; TCRdb's D call, TRBD2, is unchecked because there is no DNA. The sequencing input was blood. The origin of this receptor is a human donor with ulcerative colitis or Crohn's disease, or a healthy co-twin of an affected twin (not recorded which). The CDR3 sequence is CSARPGTSGRASGETQYF.